This T cell receptor (beta chain) stems from a study of cytomegalovirus exposure and HLA in healthy donors. Study information: Unique TCR beta sequences numbering some 120 million came from around 180 million T cells in an earlier analysis.

The V gene's germline CDR1 is SGHVS and CDR2 FNYEAQ. The CDR3 contains 14 residues. Trimming left V 4 bases short and J 2 bases short, with 10 bases between. Turning to this clone: Its antigen is undetermined.

This PCR relied on a set of 60 Vbeta primers and 13 Jbeta primers. Libraries were prepared by immunoSEQ multiplex PCR; TCRdb keeps only in-frame clonotypes and omits some of them. Among about 130,000 clones, approximately 81% were seen once, and the ten largest hold around 0.7%. Whole-study results and caveats: A highly shared variant cluster was judged a likely technical artifact. Of the V segments, some could not be distinguished, including TRBV6-2 and TRBV6-3, and were excluded. The authors later linked a missense DCLRE1C variant to TCR beta V- and J-gene trimming.

This receptor was taken from a man in his late teens or twenties in good health and CMV-seronegative. The J gene is TRBJ2-3, the V gene TRBV7-6; D is ambiguous. Sequences were obtained from PBMCs. The CDR3 DNA reads TGTGCCAGCAGCTATCACCGGGTCACAGATACGCAGTATTTT. This translates into CASSYHRVTDTQYF.